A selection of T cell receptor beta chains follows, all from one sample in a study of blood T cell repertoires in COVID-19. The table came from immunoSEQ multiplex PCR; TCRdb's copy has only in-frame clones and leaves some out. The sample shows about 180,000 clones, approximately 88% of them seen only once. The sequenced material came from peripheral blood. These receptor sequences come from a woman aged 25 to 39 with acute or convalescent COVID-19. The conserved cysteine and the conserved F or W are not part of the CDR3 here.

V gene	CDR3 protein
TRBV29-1	SVEYIDEQF
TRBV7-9	ASSSESGTEAF
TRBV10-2	ASSAIMDTGLNQPQH
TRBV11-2	ASSLAAVGHGAF
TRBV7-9	ASSLGGIVNEQF
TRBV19	ASSIELRRF
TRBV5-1	ASSLVAGGPNEQF
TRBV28	ASSTTGTEYRNTIY
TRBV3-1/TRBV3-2	ASSPLAGPAGYT
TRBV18	ASSIDSNYGYT
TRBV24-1	ATSDPRGSGEQF
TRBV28	ASKSSGANVLT
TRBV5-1	ASSSAGTGGWNEQF
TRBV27	ASSLPSPDVLT
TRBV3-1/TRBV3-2	ASTRQGKNTEAF
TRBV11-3	ASSLNRGTDTQY
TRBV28	AAGLYGYT
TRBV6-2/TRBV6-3	ASSRGLVAGELF
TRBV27	ASSMGQVSWPQH
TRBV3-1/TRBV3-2	ASSRGLAGGSGEQY
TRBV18	ASSPPEGTQY
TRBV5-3	ARSSSSGRASEQF
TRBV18	ASSPPGGGRTEAF
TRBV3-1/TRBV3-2	ASSRRPSDNEQF
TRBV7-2	ASSSSAGDYETQY
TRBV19	ARQRARETQY
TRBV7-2	ASSLASPSGGLY
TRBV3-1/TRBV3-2	ASSPGRANSEQY
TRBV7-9	ARSPGTSGYNEQF
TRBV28	ASSLTSGRGEQF
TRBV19	ASSIQGFVAF
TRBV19	ASSMARTGTPYTQY
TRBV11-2	ASSPWEGSSAF
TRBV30	AWSRTGGADTQY
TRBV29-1	SVDYGPFSGYT
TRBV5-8	ASSLVYPNTEAF
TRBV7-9	ASSLSGLNEKLF
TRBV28	ASSFHDRKETQY
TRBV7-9	ASSSTSGEYEQY
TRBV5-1	ASSISGMLGYEQY
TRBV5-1	ASSSDLAGGSLYEQY
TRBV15	ATSRDRGAVYGYT
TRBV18	ASSLDSNQPQH
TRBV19	ASSIDLGDRPQH
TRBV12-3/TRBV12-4	ASSLGQDYGYT
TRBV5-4	ASSLYFSAGETQY
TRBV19	ASTAGGPDTQY
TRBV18	ASSPPARAETQY
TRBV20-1	SASLLAGVGYEQY
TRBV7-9	ASSSGSQEAF
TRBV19	ASSSGQGWNIQY
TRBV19	ASRVGGGTDTQY
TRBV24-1	ATSTGGYGYT
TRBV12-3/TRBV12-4	ASSFNAGSAF
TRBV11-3	ASSTRAGTTYNEQF
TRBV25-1	ASSESPRGEQY
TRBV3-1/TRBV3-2	ASSPRLDTQY
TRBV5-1	ASSVQGNEQF
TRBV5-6	ASSLLREDQETQY